Listed here are 22 T cell receptor beta chains from one sample, sequenced in a study of control samples from healthy donors and cancer patients. Profiled with immunoSEQ multiplex PCR; TCRdb holds only in-frame clones, not every one. The table shows about 160,000 clones, with around 90% occurring only once. The material sequenced was blood. The receptor set was obtained from a man aged 25-45 years in good health.

This sequence joins TRBV2 and TRBJ2-7; D tentatively fits TRBD1 or TRBD2 (6 bases each). V shed 5 bases and J shed 1 base, with 9 bases lying between them. Germline V CDR1 and CDR2: SNHLY, FYNNEI. The CDR3 loop spans 13 amino acids. The CDR3 DNA sequence: TGTGCCAGCAGTACAGGGACTTCCTACGAGCAGTACTTC. Its protein product is CASSTGTSYEQYF.

This clone was seen just once. The chain joins TRBV6-4 to TRBJ2-3, with 9 bases matching TRBD2. The germline V gene encodes CDR1 MRHNA and CDR2 SNTAGT. J gave up 3 bases and V 6 bases, and 10 bases lay outside the gene matches. The CDR3 covers 16 residues. The DNA of the CDR3 is TGTGCCAGCAGCTCGGAACTAGCGGGCCGGACAGATACGCAGTATTTT. Translating gives CASSSELAGRTDTQYF.

This clone has only one observation. J is TRBJ1-1 and V is TRBV12-3 or TRBV12-4; D not resolved. V lost 1 base and J 2 bases, leaving 5 bases between the germline ends. This CDR3 is 13 amino acids long. The CDR3 loop reads CASSLGRNTEAFF. CDR3 coding DNA: TGTGCCAGCAGTTTAGGCCGAAACACTGAAGCTTTCTTT.

J is TRBJ1-5 and V is TRBV15; D gene uncertain. Trimming cost V 1 base and J 10 bases, with 14 bases left between them. Germline assignment: CDR1 LNHNV and CDR2 YYDKDF (reference sequence). This CDR3 is 14 amino acids long. The CDR3 region has the DNA TGTGCCACCAGCAGAGGTGGGTCAACAAATCCCCAGCATTTT. Residues: CATSRGGSTNPQHF.

This clone has only one observation. The chain joins TRBV6-5 to TRBJ1-2, with TRBD1 as a possible D gene (5 bases). The germline V gene encodes CDR1 MNHEY and CDR2 SVGAGI. There are 16 residues in the CDR3. V lost 6 bases, J lost 6 bases, and 23 bases lay in between. CDR3 sequence reads: CASRYSTVGEKNGYTF. The CDR3 DNA sequence: TGTGCCAGCAGATACAGTACAGTGGGGGAGAAAAATGGCTACACCTTC.

As regards this clone: Other DNA sequences in the sample encode the same CDR3. V is TRBV11-2 and J is TRBJ2-2; D perhaps matches TRBD2 (5 bases). V gave up 1 base and J gave up 5 bases, with 5 bases separating them. The CDR3 is 13 residues long. From germline, CDR1 is SGHAT and CDR2 FQNNGV. The CDR3: CASSLGGTGELFF. The CDR3 DNA reads as TGTGCCAGCAGCTTAGGAGGGACCGGGGAGCTGTTTTTT.

V and J are TRBV24-1 and TRBJ1-5; 9 bases agree with TRBD1. Germline lookup yields CDR1 KGHDR and CDR2 SFDVKD. V shed 4 bases and J 2 bases; nucleotides not matched to a gene: 5. There are 16 residues in the CDR3. The CDR3 DNA follows: TGTGCCACCAGTGAGGGACAGGGAAGAGGCAATCAGCCCCAGCATTTT. Protein: CATSEGQGRGNQPQHF.

V is TRBV28 and J is TRBJ1-5, with D unclear. Trimming cost V 3 bases and J 1 base, with 16 bases left between them. Germline lookup yields CDR1 MDHEN and CDR2 SYDVKM. The CDR3 sequence is 17 residues long. The CDR3: CASSFIFGYVSNQPQHF. DNA for the CDR3: TGTGCCAGCAGTTTCATTTTCGGTTACGTGAGCAATCAGCCCCAGCATTTT.

V usage is TRBV13 and J usage is TRBJ2-7; 11 nucleotides agree with TRBD2. The CDR3 runs 14 residues. V gave up 4 bases and J gave up 3 bases; unmatched junction bases: 2. The germline CDR1 and CDR2 sequences are PRHDT and FYEKMQ (reference sequence). CDR3 in DNA: TGTGCCAGCAGCTCGGGGACTAGCGGCTACGAGCAGTACTTC. Translation: CASSSGTSGYEQYF.

This clone was recorded only once. The chain links TRBV15 to TRBJ2-7, with D unresolved. The V gene's germline CDR1 is LNHNV and CDR2 YYDKDF (reference sequence). Between the trimmed V and J ends, which lost 1 base and 3 bases, there was a span of 13 bases. The CDR3 has 15 amino acids. The CDR3 DNA follows: TGTGCCACCAGCAGAGTCTCGGACGCAAACTACGAGCAGTACTTC. Protein: CATSRVSDANYEQYF.

This clone appeared a single time. The gene calls are TRBV2 and TRBJ1-5; TRBD1 aligns across 8 bases. V lost 3 bases to trimming and J lost 7 bases; unmatched junction nucleotides: 23. Per the germline V gene, CDR1 is SNHLY and CDR2 is FYNNEI. The CDR3 sequence is 20 residues long. CDR3: CASSDRGLTTVVSGLQPQHF. The CDR3 region has the DNA TGTGCCAGCAGTGACAGGGGGCTAACAACGGTCGTTTCGGGTTTGCAGCCCCAGCATTTT.

CDR3 residues: CATSDFLAGGWETQYF. CDR3 DNA: TGTGCCACCAGTGATTTTCTGGCGGGAGGGTGGGAGACCCAGTACTTC. The V and J genes are TRBV24-1 and TRBJ2-5; TRBD2 agrees at 9 bases. The CDR3 runs 16 residues. The ends lost 1 base at V and 5 bases at J; junction bases unmatched: 7. Germline V gene sequence: CDR1 KGHDR, CDR2 SFDVKD.

The chain uses TRBV19 and TRBJ1-6, with D possibly TRBD1 on 5 matching bases. The germline V and J ends were trimmed by 10 bases and 0 bases, with 16 bases remaining between them. Germline V CDR1 and CDR2: LNHDA, SQIVND (reference sequence). The CDR3 consists of 16 residues. This CDR3 reads CATRTGLSSYNSPLHF. The CDR3 nucleotides are TGTGCCACTCGAACAGGCTTGAGCTCCTATAATTCACCCCTCCACTTT.

This clone appeared a single time. The V and J genes are TRBV29-1 and TRBJ2-1; D gene unclear. Germline V gene sequence: CDR1 SQVTM, CDR2 ANQGSEA. The CDR3 spans 11 residues. The V gene lost 4 bases and the J gene lost 8 bases, with 9 bases spanning the gap. The CDR3 nucleotides read TGCAGCGTTGCCCGTCGCGATGAGCAGTTCTTC. Translating gives CSVARRDEQFF.

The V gene is TRBV3-1 (or the pseudogene TRBV3-2), the J gene TRBJ1-6, with TRBD1 matching over 8 bases. Germline V gene sequence: CDR1 LGHDT, CDR2 YNNKEL (reference sequence). V shed 7 bases and J 7 bases; nucleotides not matched to a gene: 3. CDR3 length: 13 amino acids. CDR3 coding DNA: TGTGCCAGCAACGGACAGGGAAATTCACCCCTCCACTTT. Protein: CASNGQGNSPLHF.

This clone has a handful of counts. The chain recombines TRBV2 with TRBJ1-4; 7 bases align to TRBD1. There are 15 residues in the CDR3. V was clipped by 6 bases and J by 8 bases; unmatched bases: 12. Germline CDR1 SNHLY, CDR2 FYNNEI. CDR3 protein: CASRRGGTAAEKLFF. The CDR3 bases are TGTGCCAGCAGGAGGGGGGGGACAGCCGCCGAAAAACTGTTTTTT.

V usage is TRBV6-6 and J usage is TRBJ2-3; tentative D call: TRBD2 (6 bases). CDR1 and CDR2 from the germline V gene are MNHNY and SVGAGI (reference sequence). V was pared by 6 bases and J by 1 base, with 17 bases between. CDR3 length: 16 residues. The CDR3 protein is CASSRGYASRTDTQYF. CDR3 in DNA: TGTGCCAGCAGCCGGGGGTACGCTTCCCGCACAGATACGCAGTATTTT.

In regard to this clone: One end of the junction does not line up with germline, which may come from a read error. Here the CDR3 reads CASSHLRLPRRF. The CDR3 DNA follows: TGTGCCAGCAGCCATCTAAGACTACCCAGGCGTTTT. The chain uses TRBV3-1 (or the pseudogene TRBV3-2) and TRBJ2-3; a possible D gene is TRBD2 (5 bases). Germline loops: CDR1 LGHDT, CDR2 YNNKEL (reference sequence). CDR3 length equals 12 residues.

The chain employs TRBV27 and TRBJ2-7, with TRBD1 as a possible D gene (6 bases). This CDR3 has 14 amino acids. Per the germline V gene, CDR1 is MNHEY and CDR2 is SMNVEV (reference sequence). V was trimmed by 11 bases and J by 1 base, leaving 18 bases between them. CDR3 protein: CASKPRDISYEQYF. The CDR3 DNA reads TGTGCCTCTAAACCCAGGGACATTTCCTACGAGCAGTACTTC.

The chain has TRBV28 and TRBJ1-5; D remains ambiguous. Germline CDR1 reads MDHEN; CDR2 reads SYDVKM. V was shortened by 3 bases and J by 8 bases, with 5 bases between the two germline ends. The CDR3 spans 11 residues. CDR3 in DNA: TGTGCCAGCAGTTTGAAGGAGCCCCAGCATTTT. Its translation: CASSLKEPQHF.

This chain links TRBV9 with TRBJ1-3; D remains unclear. The V gene lost 0 bases and the J gene lost 2 bases, with 12 bases spanning the gap. Germline values: CDR1 SGDLS, CDR2 YYNGEE. CDR3 size: 16 residues. The CDR3 is CASSVEPTGTGNTIYF. The CDR3 DNA sequence: TGTGCCAGCAGCGTAGAACCGACCGGCACTGGAAACACCATATATTTT.

The chain has TRBV29-1 and TRBJ1-5; the match to TRBD1 covers 8 bases. Germline V gene data show CDR1 as SQVTM and CDR2 as ANQGSEA. The CDR3 spans 13 residues. The junction had 8 bases not matched to a gene; V was cut back by 4 bases and J by 9 bases. CDR3 amino acids: CSVGGQEFGPQHF. In DNA form, the CDR3 reads TGCAGCGTTGGGGGACAGGAGTTCGGGCCCCAGCATTTT. The full variable domain, with the rest looked up from reference TRBV29-1 and TRBJ1-5, is SAVISQKPSRDICQRGTSLTIQCQVDSQVTMMFWYRQQPGQSLTLIATANQGSEATYESGFVIDKFPISRPNLTFSTLTVSNMSPEDSSIYLCSVGGQEFGPQHFGDGTRLSIL.